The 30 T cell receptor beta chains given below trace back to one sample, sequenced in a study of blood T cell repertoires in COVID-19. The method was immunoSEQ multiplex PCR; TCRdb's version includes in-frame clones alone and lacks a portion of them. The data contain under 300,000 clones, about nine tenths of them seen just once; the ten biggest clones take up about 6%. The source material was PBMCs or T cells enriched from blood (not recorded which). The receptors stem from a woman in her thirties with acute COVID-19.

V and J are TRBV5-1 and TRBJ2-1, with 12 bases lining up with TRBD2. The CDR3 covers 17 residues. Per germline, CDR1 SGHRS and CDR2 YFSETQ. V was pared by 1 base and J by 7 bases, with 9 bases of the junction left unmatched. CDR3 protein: CASSLTETSGRRNEQFF. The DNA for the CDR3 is TGCGCCAGCAGCTTGACGGAGACTAGCGGGAGAAGGAATGAGCAGTTCTTC. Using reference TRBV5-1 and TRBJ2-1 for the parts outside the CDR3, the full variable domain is KAGVTQTPRYLIKTRGQQVTLSCSPISGHRSVSWYQQTPGQGLQFLFEYFSETQRNKGNFPGRFSGRQFSNSRSEMNVSTLELGDSALYLCASSLTETSGRRNEQFFGPGTRLTVL.

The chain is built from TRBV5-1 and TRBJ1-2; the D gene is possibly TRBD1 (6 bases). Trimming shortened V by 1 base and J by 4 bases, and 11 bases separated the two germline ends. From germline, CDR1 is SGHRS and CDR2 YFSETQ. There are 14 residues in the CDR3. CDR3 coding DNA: TGCGCCAGCAGCTTGAGTGGGGGCGGCTATGGCTACACCTTC. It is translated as CASSLSGGGYGYTF.

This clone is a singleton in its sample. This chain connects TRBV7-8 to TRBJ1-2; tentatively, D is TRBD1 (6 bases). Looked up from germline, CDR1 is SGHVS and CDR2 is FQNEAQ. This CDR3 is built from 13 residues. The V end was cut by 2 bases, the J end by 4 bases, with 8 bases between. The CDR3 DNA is TGTGCCAGCAGCTTAATACAGGGCTATGGCTACACCTTC. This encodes CASSLIQGYGYTF.

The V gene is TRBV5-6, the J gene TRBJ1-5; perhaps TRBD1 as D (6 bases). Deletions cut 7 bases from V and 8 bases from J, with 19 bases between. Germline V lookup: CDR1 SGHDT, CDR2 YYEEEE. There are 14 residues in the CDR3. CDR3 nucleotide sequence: TGTGCCAGCTCAAACGCAGGGGCCGGTGAGCCCCAGCATTTT. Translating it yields CASSNAGAGEPQHF. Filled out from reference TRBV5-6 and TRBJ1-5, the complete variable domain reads DAGVTQSPTHLIKTRGQQVTLRCSPKSGHDTVSWYQQALGQGPQFIFQYYEEEERQRGNFPDRFSGHQFPNYSSELNVNALLLGDSALYLCASSNAGAGEPQHFGDGTRLSIL.

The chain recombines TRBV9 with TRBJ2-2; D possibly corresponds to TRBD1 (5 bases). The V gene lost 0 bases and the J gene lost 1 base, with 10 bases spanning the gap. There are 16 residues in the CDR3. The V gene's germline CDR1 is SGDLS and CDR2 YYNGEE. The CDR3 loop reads CASSVEPQVNTGELFF. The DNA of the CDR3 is TGTGCCAGCAGCGTAGAGCCACAGGTGAACACCGGGGAGCTGTTTTTT.

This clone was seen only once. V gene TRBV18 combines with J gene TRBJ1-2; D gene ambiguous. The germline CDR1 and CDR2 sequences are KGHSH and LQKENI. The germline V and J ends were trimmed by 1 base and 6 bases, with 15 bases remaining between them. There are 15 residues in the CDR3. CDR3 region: CASSPRSGGYDGYTF. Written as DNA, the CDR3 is TGTGCCAGCTCACCACGGTCGGGTGGGTATGATGGCTACACCTTC.

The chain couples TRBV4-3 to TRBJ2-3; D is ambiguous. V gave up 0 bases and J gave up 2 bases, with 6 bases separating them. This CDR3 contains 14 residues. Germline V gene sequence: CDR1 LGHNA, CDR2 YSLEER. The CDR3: CASSQDRYTDTQYF. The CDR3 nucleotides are TGCGCCAGCAGCCAAGATCGGTACACAGATACGCAGTATTTT.

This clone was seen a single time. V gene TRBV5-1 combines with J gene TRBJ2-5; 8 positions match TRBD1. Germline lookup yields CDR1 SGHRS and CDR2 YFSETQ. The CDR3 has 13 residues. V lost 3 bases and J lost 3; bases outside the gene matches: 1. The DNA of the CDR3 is TGCGCCAGCAGCTCGGGACAGGAAGAGACCCAGTACTTC. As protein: CASSSGQEETQYF.

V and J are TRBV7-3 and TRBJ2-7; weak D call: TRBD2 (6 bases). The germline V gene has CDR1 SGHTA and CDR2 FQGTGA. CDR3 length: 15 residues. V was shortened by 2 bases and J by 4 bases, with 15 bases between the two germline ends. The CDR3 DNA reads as TGTGCCAGCAGCTTATCAGTCGGGAGTGGGTACGAGCAGTACTTC. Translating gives CASSLSVGSGYEQYF.

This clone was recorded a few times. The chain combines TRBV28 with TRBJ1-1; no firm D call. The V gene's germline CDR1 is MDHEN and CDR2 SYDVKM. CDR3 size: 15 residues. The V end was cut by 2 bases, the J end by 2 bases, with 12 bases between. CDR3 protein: CASSLRGVGNTEAFF. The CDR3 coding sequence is TGTGCCAGCAGTTTACGCGGGGTCGGTAACACTGAAGCTTTCTTT.

CDR3 nucleotides: TGCAGTGCTAGTTCGGACGGGGGGACCCTTTCCAATCAGCCCCAGCATTTT. As protein: CSASSDGGTLSNQPQHF. The chain recombines TRBV20-1 with TRBJ1-5, with D tentatively TRBD1 (5 bases). The CDR3 is made up of 17 amino acids. V was cut by 3 bases and J by 3 bases, with 21 bases left in between. In germline, CDR1 is DFQATT, CDR2 SNEGSKA (reference sequence).

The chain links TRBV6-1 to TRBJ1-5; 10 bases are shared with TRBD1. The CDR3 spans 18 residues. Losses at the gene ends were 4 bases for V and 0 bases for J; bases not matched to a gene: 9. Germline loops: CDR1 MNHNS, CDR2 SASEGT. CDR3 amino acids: CASSGPGQGFNSNQPQHF. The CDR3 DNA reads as TGTGCCAGCAGTGGGCCGGGACAGGGGTTCAATAGCAATCAGCCCCAGCATTTT.

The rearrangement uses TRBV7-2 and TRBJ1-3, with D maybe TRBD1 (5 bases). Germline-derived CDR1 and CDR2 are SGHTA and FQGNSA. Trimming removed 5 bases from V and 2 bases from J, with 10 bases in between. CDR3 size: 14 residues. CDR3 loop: CASSRPGTGNTIYF. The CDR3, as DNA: TGTGCCAGCAGCCGGCCAGGGACTGGAAACACCATATATTTT. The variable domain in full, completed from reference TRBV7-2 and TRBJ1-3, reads GAGVSQSPSNKVTEKGKDVELRCDPISGHTALYWYRQSLGQGLEFLIYFQGNSAPDKSGLPSDRFSAERTGGSVSTLTIQRTQQEDSAVYLCASSRPGTGNTIYFGEGSWLTVV.

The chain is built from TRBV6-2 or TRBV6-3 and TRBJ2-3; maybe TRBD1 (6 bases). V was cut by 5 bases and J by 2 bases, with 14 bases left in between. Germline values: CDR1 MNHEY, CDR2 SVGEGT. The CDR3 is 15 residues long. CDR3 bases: TGTGCCAGCAGTACAGGGAATGGGGCCACAGATACGCAGTATTTT. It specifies CASSTGNGATDTQYF.

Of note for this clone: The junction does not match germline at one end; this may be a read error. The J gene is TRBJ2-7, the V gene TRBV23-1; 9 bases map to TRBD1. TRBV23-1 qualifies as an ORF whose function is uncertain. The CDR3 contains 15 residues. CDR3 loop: CASSQFPGQGFRKHF. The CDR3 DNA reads TGCGCCAGCAGTCAATTCCCCGGACAGGGGTTTCGGAAACACTTC.

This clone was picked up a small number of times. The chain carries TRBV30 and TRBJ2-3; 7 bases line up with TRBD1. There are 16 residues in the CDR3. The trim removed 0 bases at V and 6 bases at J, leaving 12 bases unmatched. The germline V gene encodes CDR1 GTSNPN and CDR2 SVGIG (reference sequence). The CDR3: CAWSVARDSRGDTQYF. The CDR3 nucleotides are TGTGCCTGGAGTGTCGCCCGGGACAGCCGGGGTGATACGCAGTATTTT.

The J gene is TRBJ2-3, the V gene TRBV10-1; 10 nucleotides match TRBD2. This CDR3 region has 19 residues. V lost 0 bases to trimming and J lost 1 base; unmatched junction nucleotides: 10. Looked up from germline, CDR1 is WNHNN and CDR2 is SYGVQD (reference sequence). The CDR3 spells CASSESRSSGSGCTDTQYF. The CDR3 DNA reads TGCGCCAGCAGTGAGTCGAGGTCTAGCGGGAGTGGTTGCACAGATACGCAGTATTTT.

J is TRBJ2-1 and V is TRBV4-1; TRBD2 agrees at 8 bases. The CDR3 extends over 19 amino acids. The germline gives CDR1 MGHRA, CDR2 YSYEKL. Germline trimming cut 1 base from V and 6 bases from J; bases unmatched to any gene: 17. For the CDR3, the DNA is TGCGCCAGCAGCCAAGTAGTAGGGGGTAGCGGGGCCTTCTTCAATGAGCAGTTCTTC. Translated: CASSQVVGGSGAFFNEQFF.

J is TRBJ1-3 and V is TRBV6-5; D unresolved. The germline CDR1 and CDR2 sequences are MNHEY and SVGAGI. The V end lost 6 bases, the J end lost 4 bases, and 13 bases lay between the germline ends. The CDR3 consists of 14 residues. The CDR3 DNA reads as TGTGCCAGCAGCCCCCGGGATTTCGGAAACACCATATATTTT. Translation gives CASSPRDFGNTIYF.

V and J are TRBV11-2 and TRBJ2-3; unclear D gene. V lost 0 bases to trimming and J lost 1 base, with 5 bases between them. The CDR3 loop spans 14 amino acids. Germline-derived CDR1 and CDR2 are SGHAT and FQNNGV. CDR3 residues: CASSLDIGTDTQYF. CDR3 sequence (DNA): TGTGCCAGCAGCTTAGATATAGGCACAGATACGCAGTATTTT.

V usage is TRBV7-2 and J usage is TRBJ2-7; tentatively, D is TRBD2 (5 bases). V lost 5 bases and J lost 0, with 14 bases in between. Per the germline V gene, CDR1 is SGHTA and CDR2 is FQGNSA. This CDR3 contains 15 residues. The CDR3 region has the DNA TGTGCCAGCAGCGCCCGCCGGGGTAGCTCCTACGAGCAGTACTTC. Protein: CASSARRGSSYEQYF. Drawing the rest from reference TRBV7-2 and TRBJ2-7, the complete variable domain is GAGVSQSPSNKVTEKGKDVELRCDPISGHTALYWYRQSLGQGLEFLIYFQGNSAPDKSGLPSDRFSAERTGGSVSTLTIQRTQQEDSAVYLCASSARRGSSYEQYFGPGTRLTVT.

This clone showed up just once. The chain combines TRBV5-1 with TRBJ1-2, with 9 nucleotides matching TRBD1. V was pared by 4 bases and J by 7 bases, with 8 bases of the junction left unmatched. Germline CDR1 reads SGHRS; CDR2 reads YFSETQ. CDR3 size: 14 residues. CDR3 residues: CASSLDGDRAGYTF. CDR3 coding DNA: TGCGCCAGCAGCCTCGATGGGGACAGGGCTGGCTACACCTTC.

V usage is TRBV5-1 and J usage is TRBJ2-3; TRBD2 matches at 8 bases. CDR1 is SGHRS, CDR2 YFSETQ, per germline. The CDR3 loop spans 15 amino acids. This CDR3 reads CPRSKRPGGTDTQYF. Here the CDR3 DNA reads TGCCCCCGCAGCAAACGGCCGGGGGGGACAGATACGCAGTATTTT.

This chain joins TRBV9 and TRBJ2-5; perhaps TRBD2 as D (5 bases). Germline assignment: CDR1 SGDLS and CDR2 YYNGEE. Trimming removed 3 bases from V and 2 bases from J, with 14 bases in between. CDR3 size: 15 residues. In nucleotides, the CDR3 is TGTGCCAGCAGCGGAAGGAGAGGGAAACAAGAGACCCAGTACTTC. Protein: CASSGRRGKQETQYF.

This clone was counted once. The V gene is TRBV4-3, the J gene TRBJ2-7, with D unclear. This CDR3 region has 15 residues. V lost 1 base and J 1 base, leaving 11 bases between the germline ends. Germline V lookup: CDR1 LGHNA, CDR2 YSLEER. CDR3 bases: TGCGCCAGCAGCCAAGGATGGGCCAGATCCTACGAGCAGTACTTC. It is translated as CASSQGWARSYEQYF.

The CDR3 nucleotides read TGTGCCAGCAGCCCCGGACAGGGGATTAATCAGCCCCAGCATTTT. Its protein product is CASSPGQGINQPQHF. The chain combines TRBV7-9 with TRBJ1-5; 9 nucleotides align to TRBD1. The germline gives CDR1 SEHNR, CDR2 FQNEAQ (reference sequence). V lost 5 bases and J lost 4; bases outside the gene matches: 6. This CDR3 spans 15 amino acids.

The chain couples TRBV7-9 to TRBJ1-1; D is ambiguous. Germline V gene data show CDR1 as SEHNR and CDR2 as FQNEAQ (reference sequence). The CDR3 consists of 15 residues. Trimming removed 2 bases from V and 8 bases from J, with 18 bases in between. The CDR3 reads CASSLSNEGSREAFF. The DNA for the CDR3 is TGTGCCAGCAGCTTAAGCAATGAAGGGAGCAGGGAAGCTTTCTTT.

The CDR3 region has the DNA TGTGCCAGCAGCCAACAAAGGACAGGTGGGGATGGCTACACCTTC. It specifies CASSQQRTGGDGYTF. The chain carries TRBV3-1 (or the pseudogene TRBV3-2) and TRBJ1-2; 7 nucleotides line up with TRBD1. The CDR3 consists of 15 residues. V lost 2 bases, J lost 6 bases, and 9 bases stayed unmatched. The germline CDR1 and CDR2 sequences are LGHDT and YNNKEL (reference sequence).

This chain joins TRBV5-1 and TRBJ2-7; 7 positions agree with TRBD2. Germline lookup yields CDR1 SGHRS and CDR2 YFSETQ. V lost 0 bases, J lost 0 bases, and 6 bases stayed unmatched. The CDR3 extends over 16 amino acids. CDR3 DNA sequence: TGCGCCAGCAGCTTGGGAGTCGGGAGGCCCTCCTACGAGCAGTACTTC. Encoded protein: CASSLGVGRPSYEQYF.

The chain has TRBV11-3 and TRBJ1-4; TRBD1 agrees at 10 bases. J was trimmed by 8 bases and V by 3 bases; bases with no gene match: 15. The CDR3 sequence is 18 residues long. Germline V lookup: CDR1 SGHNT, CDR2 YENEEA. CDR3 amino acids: CASSFTPLRQGAREKLFF. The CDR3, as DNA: TGTGCCAGCAGCTTTACCCCCCTTCGACAGGGGGCCAGAGAAAAACTGTTTTTT.